Shown below are 12 T cell receptor beta chains from a single sample sequenced in a study of T-cell memory formation after mild COVID-19. TCRdb ran MiXCR on the 5' RACE reads and lists one entry per CDR3 protein. The sample holds almost 550,000 distinct CDR3 sequences; 20% are singletons and the top ten take approximately 13%. Input material: PBMCs or a T cell subset sorted from them (not recorded which). Receptor source: an adult woman who had mild COVID-19 (a few samples of this study predate the infection). Cell type and time point are not known.

There are a few counts of this clonotype. This rearrangement joins TRBV5-4 to TRBJ2-7; 13 nucleotides agree with TRBD2. V trimming: 5 bases; J trimming: 3 bases; junction bases outside the gene matches: 11. The CDR3 consists of 17 residues. Germline V gene data show CDR1 as SGHNT and CDR2 as YYREEE (reference sequence). In DNA form, the CDR3 reads TGTGCCAGCAGACCGGCCTCGGGGACTAGCGGGATCTACGAGCAGTACTTC. Its translation is CASRPASGTSGIYEQYF.

As to this clonotype: One end of the junction fails to match germline, which may point to a read error. The chain recombines TRBV5-1 with TRBJ1-4; D not certain. The germline V gene encodes CDR1 SGHRS and CDR2 YFSETQ. This CDR3 is 15 amino acids long. CDR3 sequence: CASSLEGRNNEKLFF. CDR3 bases: TGCGCCAGCAGTTTGGAAGGGAGGAATAATGAAAAACTGTTTTTT. Based on the CDR3 plus reference TRBV5-1 and TRBJ1-4, the full variable domain is KAGVTQTPRYLIKTRGQQVTLSCSPISGHRSVSWYQQTPGQGLQFLFEYFSETQRNKGNFPGRFSGRQFSNSRSEMNVSTLELGDSALYLCASSLEGRNNEKLFFGSGTQLSVL.

This chain links TRBV4-1 with TRBJ2-3; D call uncertain. This CDR3 has 12 residues. Trimming pared 3 bases from V and 7 bases from J, leaving 8 bases between. Germline CDR1 is MGHRA and CDR2 is YSYEKL. Here the CDR3 DNA reads TGCGCCAGCAGCCAGGCTGGAAATACGCAGTATTTT. Translated, it gives CASSQAGNTQYF.

The V gene is TRBV15, the J gene TRBJ2-3, with 12 nucleotides matching TRBD2. V lost 5 bases, J lost 1 base, and 4 bases stayed unmatched. Per germline, CDR1 LNHNV and CDR2 YYDKDF (reference sequence). This CDR3 contains 16 residues. The CDR3 reads CATSVRLAGGTDTQYF. The CDR3 DNA follows: TGTGCCACCAGCGTAAGACTAGCGGGGGGCACAGATACGCAGTATTTT.

The CDR3 region is CASSPEGRSTEAFF. Written as DNA, the CDR3 is TGCGCCAGCAGCCCCGAGGGAAGGAGCACTGAAGCTTTCTTT. V and J are TRBV5-1 and TRBJ1-1; D is ambiguous. This CDR3 is 14 amino acids long. V was cut by 4 bases and J by 4 bases, with 14 bases left in between. Germline V gene lookup returns CDR1 SGHRS and CDR2 YFSETQ.

This clonotype was observed a few times. The chain employs TRBV9 and TRBJ2-3; D may be TRBD2 (6 bases). Trimming stripped 0 bases from V and 3 bases from J, with 14 bases between. The CDR3 has 16 amino acids. Germline lookup yields CDR1 SGDLS and CDR2 YYNGEE. The CDR3 nucleotides read TGTGCCAGCAGCGTAGATGGCGGGGAGGTTACAGATACGCAGTATTTT. This codes for CASSVDGGEVTDTQYF. Supplemented by reference TRBV9 and TRBJ2-3, the full variable domain reads DSGVTQTPKHLITATGQRVTLRCSPRSGDLSVYWYQQSLDQGLQFLIQYYNGEERAKGNILERFSAQQFPDLHSELNLSSLELGDSALYFCASSVDGGEVTDTQYFGPGTRLTVL.

This clonotype was observed a few times. The rearrangement links TRBV18 to TRBJ2-1; D gene uncertain. V gave up 9 bases and J gave up 9 bases, with 21 bases separating them. Per germline, CDR1 KGHSH and CDR2 LQKENI. The length of the CDR3 is 14 residues. CDR3 DNA: TGTGCCAGTCGCCACGGTGGGGAAAGGCCTGAGCAGTTCTTC. Amino acid sequence: CASRHGGERPEQFF.

The chain uses TRBV18 and TRBJ1-5; a weak D match, TRBD1 (6 bases). This CDR3 spans 15 amino acids. The V gene's germline CDR1 is KGHSH and CDR2 LQKENI. The V and J ends lost 3 bases and 6 bases respectively, with 15 bases between them. CDR3 in DNA: TGTGCCAGCTCACCGGACAGTGGGGTTCGTCAGCCCCAGCATTTT. This gives the protein CASSPDSGVRQPQHF.

In its sample, this clonotype was seen a few times. The gene calls are TRBV7-6 and TRBJ1-2; 7 positions match TRBD1. Unmatched junction bases numbered 8, after V lost 4 bases and J lost 0 bases. The CDR3 covers 16 residues. The V gene's germline CDR1 is SGHVS and CDR2 FNYEAQ. Here the CDR3 DNA reads TGTGCCAGCAGCTCAAGTGGACAGGCCACTAACTATGGCTACACCTTC. It codes for CASSSSGQATNYGYTF.

This clonotype was counted only a few times. The chain recombines TRBV5-1 with TRBJ1-5, with 7 bases fitting TRBD1. This CDR3 spans 16 amino acids. Germline CDR1 is SGHRS and CDR2 is YFSETQ. V was pared by 4 bases and J by 0 bases, with 7 bases of the junction left unmatched. The CDR3 bases are TGCGCCAGCAGCGCGGGGGACAGAAATAGCAATCAGCCCCAGCATTTT. Translated: CASSAGDRNSNQPQHF.

This chain's CDR3 is CASSRGTSGSGNEQFF. Here the CDR3 DNA reads TGTGCCAGCAGCCGCGGAACTAGCGGGAGCGGTAATGAGCAGTTCTTC. The V gene is TRBV7-3, the J gene TRBJ2-1; 11 bases are a match to TRBD2. The CDR3 length is 16 residues. Germline V CDR1 and CDR2: SGHTA, FQGTGA. Unmatched junction bases numbered 10, after V lost 5 bases and J lost 7 bases. The full variable domain, in which reference TRBV7-3 and TRBJ2-1 provide the parts outside the CDR3, is GAGVSQTPSNKVTEKGKYVELRCDPISGHTALYWYRQSLGQGPEFLIYFQGTGAADDSGLPNDRFFAVRPEGSVSTLKIQRTERGDSAVYLCASSRGTSGSGNEQFFGPGTRLTVL.

V is TRBV27 and J is TRBJ2-1, with D perhaps TRBD1 (6 bases). Germline CDR1 is MNHEY and CDR2 is SMNVEV (reference sequence). Trimming took off 2 bases at V and 3 bases at J, with 11 bases between the two ends. The CDR3 runs 15 residues. CDR3 nucleotide sequence: TGTGCCAGCAGTTTAGCGGCAGGGGTCTACAATGAGCAGTTCTTC. This codes for CASSLAAGVYNEQFF.